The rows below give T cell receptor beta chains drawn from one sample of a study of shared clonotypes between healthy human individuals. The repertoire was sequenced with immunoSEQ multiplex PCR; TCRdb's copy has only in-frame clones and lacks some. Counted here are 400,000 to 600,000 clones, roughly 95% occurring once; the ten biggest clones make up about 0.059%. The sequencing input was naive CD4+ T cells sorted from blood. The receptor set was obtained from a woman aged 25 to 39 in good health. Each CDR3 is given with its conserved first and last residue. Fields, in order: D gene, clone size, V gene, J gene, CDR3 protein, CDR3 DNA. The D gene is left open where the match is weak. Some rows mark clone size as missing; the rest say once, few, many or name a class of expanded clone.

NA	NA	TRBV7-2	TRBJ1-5	CASSLALTAPYSNQPQHF	TGTGCCAGCAGCTTAGCCCTGACAGCACCATATAGCAATCAGCCCCAGCATTTT
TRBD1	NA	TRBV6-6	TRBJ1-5	CASQDRPDQPQHF	TGTGCCAGCCAGGACAGGCCGGATCAGCCCCAGCATTTT
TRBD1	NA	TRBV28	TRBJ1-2	CASSLKPGQGNYGYTF	TGTGCCAGCAGTTTAAAACCGGGACAGGGGAACTATGGCTACACCTTC
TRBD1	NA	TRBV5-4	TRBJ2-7	CASSGTGAPYEQYF	TGTGCCAGCAGCGGGACAGGAGCCCCCTACGAGCAGTACTTC
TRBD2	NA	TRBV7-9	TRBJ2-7	CASSLQGLAGYEQYF	TGTGCCAGCAGCTTACAGGGACTAGCGGGGTACGAGCAGTACTTC
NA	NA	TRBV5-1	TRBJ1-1	CASSLVAGDKNTEAFF	TGCGCCAGCAGCTTGGTGGCAGGGGATAAGAACACTGAAGCTTTCTTT
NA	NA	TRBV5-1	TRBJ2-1	CASSSDSSSYNEQFF	TGCGCCAGCAGCTCAGACTCAAGCTCCTACAATGAGCAGTTCTTC
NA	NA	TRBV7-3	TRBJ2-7	CASSRGGTNSYEQYF	TGTGCCAGCAGCCGAGGGGGGACTAATTCCTACGAGCAGTACTTC
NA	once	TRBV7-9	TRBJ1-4	CASSQGRGTNGEKLFF	TGTGCCAGCAGCCAAGGGAGGGGCACTAACGGAGAAAAACTGTTTTTT
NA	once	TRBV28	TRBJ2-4	CASSPQGIFVNIQYF	TGTGCCAGCAGCCCCCAGGGGATCTTCGTTAACATTCAGTACTTC
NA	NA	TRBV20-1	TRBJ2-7	CSAGGYEQYF	TGCAGTGCGGGCGGGTACGAGCAGTACTTC
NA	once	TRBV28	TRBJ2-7	CASRGGVIDEQYF	TGTGCCAGCAGAGGGGGGGTTATCGACGAGCAGTACTTC
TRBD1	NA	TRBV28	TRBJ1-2	CASNQEGGSYGYTF	TGTGCCAGCAACCAGGAAGGGGGCTCCTATGGCTACACCTTC
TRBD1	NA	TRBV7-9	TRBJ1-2	CASSYSGTGTDGYTF	TGTGCCAGCAGCTACTCCGGGACAGGGACCGATGGCTACACCTTC
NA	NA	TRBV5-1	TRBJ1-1	CASRPPGGVGTEAFF	TGCGCCAGCAGACCCCCTGGGGGGGTGGGCACTGAAGCTTTCTTT
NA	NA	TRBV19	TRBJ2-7	CASSIDPASDEQYF	TGTGCCAGTAGTATAGATCCTGCTAGCGACGAGCAGTACTTC
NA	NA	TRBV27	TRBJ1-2	CASSFLPGTILGDGYTF	TGTGCCAGCAGTTTCTTACCAGGGACGATCCTCGGGGATGGCTACACCTTC
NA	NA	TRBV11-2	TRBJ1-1	CASSLDRGGLGEAFF	TGTGCCAGCAGCTTAGACAGGGGAGGGTTGGGTGAAGCTTTCTTT
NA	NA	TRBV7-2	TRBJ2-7	CASSLGQVGEQYF	TGTGCCAGCAGCTTAGGGCAGGTGGGCGAGCAGTACTTC
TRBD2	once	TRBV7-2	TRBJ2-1	CASTRGGVRASNEQFF	TGTGCCAGCACCCGGGGGGGAGTCCGGGCTTCCAATGAGCAGTTCTTC
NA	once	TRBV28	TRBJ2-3	CASSLLGDTQYF	TGTGCCAGCAGTTTGTTGGGAGATACGCAGTATTTT
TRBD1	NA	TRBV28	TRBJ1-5	CASSTLGQGFNQPQHF	TGTGCCAGCAGTACCTTAGGACAGGGGTTCAATCAGCCCCAGCATTTT
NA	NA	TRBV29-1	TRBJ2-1	CSVVEQSYNEQFF	TGCAGCGTTGTGGAACAGTCCTACAATGAGCAGTTCTTC
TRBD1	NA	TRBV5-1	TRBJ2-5	CASSYRDRQETQYF	TGCGCCAGCAGCTACCGGGACAGACAAGAGACCCAGTACTTC
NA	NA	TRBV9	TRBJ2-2	CASSVDVRGIAGELFF	TGTGCCAGCAGCGTAGACGTCAGGGGCATCGCCGGGGAGCTGTTTTTT
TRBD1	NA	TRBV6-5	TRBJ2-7	CASSRDREYEQYF	TGTGCCAGCAGTAGGGACAGGGAATACGAGCAGTACTTC
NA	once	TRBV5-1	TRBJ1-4	CASSFDWGANEKLFF	TGCGCCAGCAGCTTTGATTGGGGTGCTAATGAAAAACTGTTTTTT
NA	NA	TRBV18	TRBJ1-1	CASLPGGSGTEAFF	TGTGCCAGCTTACCTGGGGGAAGTGGGACTGAAGCTTTCTTT